This TCR beta chain comes out of a study of CD8 T cells in Susac syndrome. The authors reverse transcribed roughly 0.5 to 1 ug RNA with random hexamers. TCRdb reprocessed the immunoSEQ multiplex PCR reads with MiXCR, giving one entry per CDR3 protein. The table records around 270,000 distinct CDR3 sequences, 70% to 90% of them present only once. The TCR was taken from a human donor with multiple sclerosis. Sample: CD8+ T cells from PBMCs.

CDR3 sequence reads: CASTVASLSTGQPQHF. Here the CDR3 DNA reads TGTGCCAGTACCGTAGCGTCACTTTCGACGGGTCAGCCCCAGCATTTT. The chain links TRBV19 to TRBJ1-5; no clear D. CDR3 length: 16 residues. Germline CDR1 LNHDA, CDR2 SQIVND (reference sequence). The germline V and J ends were trimmed by 7 bases and 6 bases, with 22 bases remaining between them.